The source of this T cell receptor (beta chain) is a study of blood T cell repertoires in COVID-19. Only in-frame clones appear in the TCRdb table, and some are missing; sequencing was by immunoSEQ multiplex PCR. The sample yields more than 150,000 clones, roughly 90% seen once. This clone was observed a few times. The CDR3 is 16 residues long. Participant reports of clinical history set cohort assignment. Recovery among Cohort 3 donors was established by two negative PCRs, clearance, or symptom resolution. The source of this sequence is a woman between 50 and 59 years old who had recovered from COVID-19. The chain uses TRBV21-1 and TRBJ2-5; the D call in the table, TRBD2, was not verified against the DNA. TRBV21-1 is reported as a pseudogene. Sequences were obtained from PBMCs or T cells enriched from blood (not recorded which). The CDR3 protein is CASSRETSPAKETQYF. CDR3 DNA sequence: TGTGCCAGCAGCAGGGAGACTAGCCCCGCCAAGGAGACCCAGTACTTC.